This TCR beta chain was sequenced during a study of shared clonotypes between healthy human individuals. Memory CD4+ cells were the fraction left after CD45RA+ naive selection. Germline loops: CDR1 MNHNY, CDR2 SVGAGI (reference sequence). Trimming pared 8 bases from V and 2 bases from J, leaving 10 bases between. CDR3 length: 14 residues. Original processing methods: Junction-only immunoSEQ data arrived without quality scores, meaning filtering differed. Only in-frame clones appear in the TCRdb table, and some are missing; sequencing was by immunoSEQ multiplex PCR. D and trimming were read from the DNA, whereas the V and J calls and clone size are those reported in that table. The sample comprises some 650,000 clones, around 97% of which are singletons, and 0.055% to 0.07% rests with the top ten.

The sample comprised naive CD4+ T cells sorted from blood. Noted subset: CD45RA+ positively selected. The sequence derives from a woman aged 25 to 39 in good health. The chain recombines TRBV6-6 with TRBJ1-6; D remains ambiguous. CDR3 residues: CASAPAAYNSPLHF. The CDR3 DNA reads as TGTGCCAGCGCTCCAGCGGCCTATAATTCACCCCTCCACTTT.